This T cell receptor (beta chain) was captured by sequencing in a study of blood T cell repertoires in COVID-19 (dated by TCRdb to the early 2020s). For context, the study as a whole: Collaborator samples came from the United States, Italy and Spain and covered acute and convalescent phases of COVID-19. The material from the prospective study consisted of cDNA or gDNA derived from T cells, B-cell-depleted T cells, or PBMCs. Subjects who had been exposed to COVID-19, were actively infected with it, or had recovered from it provided the deeply sampled blood TCRbeta repertoires that made up the dataset. The repertoires were made available in a free public database intended to serve as a resource for research on the immune response to SARS-CoV-2. The samples were drawn from the first 160 participants of the ongoing ImmuneRACE study and from over 950 subjects provided by 6 global collaborators. The sample metadata nearly always contained a de-identified subject ID, COVID-19 status, age in years and sex. Where HLA class I and class II types were available, the types were taken from metadata supplied by the sample provider, not from assay-based typing. Paper-wide results and their limitations: The quantity of clinical and demographic metadata differed by source and by participant and was supplied without curation.

The CDR3 covers 16 residues, taking in both the cysteine and the phenylalanine. The sequence is cut down to CDR3 DNA, 48 bases in frame from base 1. V is clipped by 2 bases and J by 0 bases, and the sequence between their germline boundaries is 11 bases long. Taken from the germline V gene, the CDR1 and CDR2 loops are SNHLY and FYNNEI. TCRbeta CDR3 regions were amplified from genomic DNA by means of the immunoSEQ Assay, a bias-controlled multiplex PCR. The source study handled its data this way. The number of nucleated cells in each sample was estimated from the amplification of reference gene primers within the assay. Sequence reads were collapsed and filtered to measure the absolute abundance of every unique TCRbeta CDR3 rearrangement. For each sample, productive Simpson clonality was calculated as the square root of Simpson's diversity index over productive rearrangements. Held by TCRdb, this immuneACCESS table contains in-frame sequences only and omits some clones. Under half of the omission traces to an unresolved V gene where checked; the cause of the rest is unknown. The DNA gave D and trimming, while V, J and clone size come from that table. A total of over 45,000 clones appear in this sample, about 90% of them only once. The ten top clones hold under 7.5% of the sample.

This clone was detected only a few times. The antigen it binds to is not known. The record has no base qualities; no much larger clone is one base away. Each collaborating institution followed its own protocols to collect whole blood in K2EDTA tubes. For TCRbeta analysis, collaborator samples were shipped as frozen whole blood, as isolated PBMCs, or as DNA extracted from either sample type. What was sequenced was peripheral blood. This receptor was taken from an older woman with active or convalescent COVID-19. The chain joins TRBV2 to TRBJ1-3; there is no confident call for the D gene. Here is the DNA: TGTGCCAGCAGTGAAAATGCAGTTTCCTCTGGAAACACCATATATTTT. Its amino acids are CASSENAVSSGNTIYF.